The next 27 T cell receptor beta chains were all read from a single sample in a study of blood T cells in healthy people across ages. Primers used in a second PCR of about 6 to 11 cycles were a sample-barcoded 5' primer and a J-beta primer mix. TCRdb used MiXCR to reprocess the 5' RACE reads, holding one entry per CDR3 protein. The sample includes roughly 680,000 distinct CDR3 sequences, 45% to 50% of them seen just once. Sequenced input: blood. The receptors stem from a woman aged 55-75 years in good health.

The V call is TRBV20-1, the J call TRBJ2-3, with a possible D match to TRBD2 (6 bases). Trimming pared 2 bases from V and 6 bases from J, leaving 18 bases between. This CDR3 contains 15 residues. The V gene's germline CDR1 is DFQATT and CDR2 SNEGSKA (reference sequence). The CDR3 loop is CSARSGLSHGDTQYF. CDR3 in DNA: TGCAGTGCTAGATCGGGACTCTCACACGGGGATACGCAGTATTTT.

This clonotype came up a few times. The chain's CDR3 is CASSKGTPSYNEQFF. CDR3 sequence (DNA): TGTGCCAGCAGTAAGGGGACACCCTCCTACAATGAGCAGTTCTTC. This chain uses TRBV12-3 or TRBV12-4 with TRBJ2-1, with D perhaps matching TRBD1 (6 bases). CDR3 length: 15 residues. V was trimmed by 5 bases and J by 0 bases, leaving 11 bases between them.

In its sample, this clonotype was seen a few times. This chain uses TRBV6-5 with TRBJ2-3; 9 bases line up with TRBD2. The junction had 10 bases not matched to a gene; V was cut back by 6 bases and J by 3 bases. The CDR3 runs to 16 residues. From germline, CDR1 is MNHEY and CDR2 SVGAGI. CDR3 residues: CASSRGASGKTDTQYF. CDR3 in DNA: TGTGCCAGCAGCCGCGGGGCTAGCGGGAAGACAGATACGCAGTATTTT.

This chain joins TRBV25-1 and TRBJ2-5; TRBD2 matches at 8 bases. Per the germline V gene, CDR1 is MGHDK and CDR2 is SYGVNS. V lost 5 bases to trimming and J lost 2 bases; unmatched junction nucleotides: 7. This CDR3 spans 15 amino acids. The CDR3 DNA reads TGTGCCAGCAGTCCTAGCGGGTACTATCAAGAGACCCAGTACTTC. Translating it yields CASSPSGYYQETQYF.

The V call is TRBV20-1, the J call TRBJ1-1; D is possibly TRBD1 (5 bases). There are 14 residues in the CDR3. Germline lookup yields CDR1 DFQATT and CDR2 SNEGSKA (reference sequence). Trimming took off 6 bases at V and 3 bases at J, with 17 bases between the two ends. This CDR3 reads CSAAESGGYTEAFF. The CDR3 coding sequence is TGCAGTGCAGCAGAATCGGGGGGATACACTGAAGCTTTCTTT.

The J gene is TRBJ2-4, the V gene TRBV7-9; weak D call: TRBD1 (6 bases). The J call may be incorrect, as the DNA end agrees better with TRBJ2-7. CDR1 is SEHNR and CDR2 is FQNEAQ in the germline V gene (reference sequence). The CDR3 is 16 residues long. The CDR3 DNA is TGTGCCAGCAGCTCAAACAGGGCAGGGGCAATTTACGAGCAGTACTTC. Translation gives CASSSNRAGAIYEQYF.

J is TRBJ2-5 and V is TRBV5-1, with D uncertain. Deletions cut 4 bases from V and 4 bases from J, with 11 bases between. The V gene's germline CDR1 is SGHRS and CDR2 YFSETQ. The CDR3 runs 13 residues. The CDR3 loop reads CASSKGLGETQYF. Here the CDR3 DNA reads TGCGCCAGCAGCAAAGGTTTAGGAGAGACCCAGTACTTC.

The rearrangement uses TRBV6-2 or TRBV6-3 and TRBJ2-7; no clear D. Trimming pared 0 bases from V and 2 bases from J, leaving 5 bases between. The CDR3 loop spans 13 amino acids. Germline CDR1 reads MNHEY; CDR2 reads SVGEGT. CDR3 nucleotide sequence: TGTGCCAGCAGTTACTCGGGGACCTACGAGCAGTACTTC. Translation: CASSYSGTYEQYF.

A few counts support this clonotype. The chain is built from TRBV7-8 and TRBJ2-7; D perhaps matches TRBD1 (6 bases). The CDR3 sequence is 14 residues long. Trimming shortened V by 0 bases and J by 4 bases, and 10 bases separated the two germline ends. Per germline, CDR1 SGHVS and CDR2 FQNEAQ. The CDR3 spells CASSLAQGPYEQYF. In nucleotides, the CDR3 is TGTGCCAGCAGCTTAGCCCAGGGGCCATACGAGCAGTACTTC.

The chain couples TRBV7-2 to TRBJ2-7; no reliable D call. Germline loops: CDR1 SGHTA, CDR2 FQGNSA. Trimming shortened V by 5 bases and J by 7 bases, and 18 bases separated the two germline ends. CDR3 length: 14 amino acids. CDR3 DNA sequence: TGTGCCAGCAGCCAAGCCATGGGCTGGAATGAGCAGTACTTC. The encoded protein is CASSQAMGWNEQYF.

This clonotype appeared a single time. The gene calls are TRBV7-2 and TRBJ1-4; D is perhaps TRBD1 (6 bases). V shed 3 bases and J shed 8 bases, with 16 bases lying between them. The CDR3 length is 15 residues. Germline-derived CDR1 and CDR2 are SGHTA and FQGNSA. Here the CDR3 DNA reads TGTGCCAGCAGCTTTATACAGGGAAGGGGAGAAAAACTGTTTTTT. Translating it yields CASSFIQGRGEKLFF. The variable domain in full, completed from reference TRBV7-2 and TRBJ1-4, reads GAGVSQSPSNKVTEKGKDVELRCDPISGHTALYWYRQSLGQGLEFLIYFQGNSAPDKSGLPSDRFSAERTGGSVSTLTIQRTQQEDSAVYLCASSFIQGRGEKLFFGSGTQLSVL.

The chain has TRBV11-1 and TRBJ2-1; tentative D call: TRBD2 (5 bases). Germline V gene data show CDR1 as SGHAT and CDR2 as FQDESV (reference sequence). The CDR3 contains 16 residues. The V end was cut by 1 base, the J end by 2 bases, with 12 bases between. CDR3 region: CASSLGGSRTYNEQFF. DNA of the CDR3: TGTGCCAGCAGCTTAGGAGGGAGCAGAACCTACAATGAGCAGTTCTTC.

The V gene is TRBV12-3 or TRBV12-4, the J gene TRBJ1-1, with D unclear. The CDR3 length is 14 residues. V was trimmed by 6 bases and J by 3 bases, leaving 14 bases between them. The CDR3 region has the DNA TGTGCCAGCAGCCACACCGGCAGAGACACTGAAGCTTTCTTT. The encoded protein is CASSHTGRDTEAFF.

The V gene is TRBV11-2, the J gene TRBJ2-5; TRBD1 matches 10 bases. Trimming removed 5 bases from V and 4 bases from J; junction bases left unmatched: 7. Germline V gene sequence: CDR1 SGHAT, CDR2 FQNNGV. The CDR3 runs 15 residues. The CDR3 DNA reads TGTGCCAGCAGCGTGGGACAGGGGATTGGAGAGACCCAGTACTTC. Translating gives CASSVGQGIGETQYF.

The chain is built from TRBV20-1 and TRBJ1-4; 8 nucleotides line up with TRBD1. Trimming took 1 base from V and 3 from J; bases not matched to a gene: 7. This CDR3 is 16 amino acids long. Germline V gene lookup returns CDR1 DFQATT and CDR2 SNEGSKA (reference sequence). The CDR3 DNA reads as TGCAGTGCTAGAGTCCAGGGGGCGCGTGCTAATGAAAAACTGTTTTTT. It translates to CSARVQGARANEKLFF.

This chain connects TRBV28 to TRBJ2-3; TRBD2 matches 10 bases. The germline gives CDR1 MDHEN, CDR2 SYDVKM. The CDR3 covers 15 residues. Trimming cost V 6 bases and J 2 bases; bases outside gene matches: 5. The CDR3 sequence is CASSPTSGITDTQYF. The CDR3 nucleotides are TGTGCCAGCAGCCCTACTAGCGGGATCACAGATACGCAGTATTTT.

This clonotype has just a few counts. This sequence joins TRBV5-6 and TRBJ2-3; 14 nucleotides line up with TRBD2. CDR1 SGHDT and CDR2 YYEEEE come from the germline V gene. The V gene end was trimmed by 2 bases and the J gene end by 1 base; junction bases not matched to a gene: 9. The CDR3 loop spans 19 amino acids. In DNA, the CDR3 is TGTGCCAGCAGCTTACCGGGACTAGCGGGAGAACATGGCACAGATACGCAGTATTTT. Protein product: CASSLPGLAGEHGTDTQYF.

The chain uses TRBV7-2 and TRBJ2-7; possibly TRBD1 or TRBD2 for D (5 bases each). Germline V lookup: CDR1 SGHTA, CDR2 FQGNSA. The CDR3 runs to 14 residues. V shed 4 bases and J shed 4 bases, with 14 bases lying between them. The CDR3 coding sequence is TGTGCCAGCAGCTCTCCCGGGGCTGAATACGAGCAGTACTTC. It encodes CASSSPGAEYEQYF.

This chain joins TRBV7-2 and TRBJ2-5; the D is unclear. The CDR3 has 14 residues. Per germline, CDR1 SGHTA and CDR2 FQGNSA. V was trimmed by 4 bases and J by 0 bases, leaving 9 bases between them. CDR3 amino acids: CASSSGYNQETQYF. The CDR3 bases are TGTGCCAGCAGCTCCGGGTACAACCAAGAGACCCAGTACTTC.

The chain employs TRBV6-5 and TRBJ2-1; 10 bases are a match to TRBD2. This CDR3 contains 17 residues. The germline CDR1 and CDR2 sequences are MNHEY and SVGAGI. V lost 1 base and J lost 2; bases outside the gene matches: 5. CDR3 DNA: TGTGCCAGCAGTTACTGGTCTAGCGGGAGTGCCTACAATGAGCAGTTCTTC. Protein product: CASSYWSSGSAYNEQFF.

V gene TRBV5-4 combines with J gene TRBJ2-1; no firm D call. V lost 2 bases, J lost 9 bases, and 6 bases lay in between. CDR3 length: 11 amino acids. The germline V gene encodes CDR1 SGHNT and CDR2 YYREEE (reference sequence). CDR3 sequence (DNA): TGTGCCAGCAGCTTAATGGCTGAGCAGTTCTTC. This encodes CASSLMAEQFF. The full variable domain, rest sourced from reference TRBV5-4 and TRBJ2-1, is ETGVTQSPTHLIKTRGQQVTLRCSSQSGHNTVSWYQQALGQGPQFIFQYYREEENGRGNFPPRFSGLQFPNYSSELNVNALELDDSALYLCASSLMAEQFFGPGTRLTVL.

J is TRBJ2-5 and V is TRBV7-6; the match to TRBD2 covers 8 bases. The CDR3 sequence is 17 residues long. The ends lost 1 base at V and 11 bases at J; junction bases unmatched: 18. Looked up from germline, CDR1 is SGHVS and CDR2 is FNYEAQ. DNA of the CDR3: TGTGCCAGCAGCTTAGACGTGCCGGGAGGGCCCTCCGGGGAGCAGTACTTC. This codes for CASSLDVPGGPSGEQYF.

The chain is built from TRBV14 and TRBJ2-5; possible D gene TRBD1, 5 bases. The tail of the sequence fits TRBJ2-7 better, so the J call may be wrong. The CDR3 is 13 residues long. Germline lookup yields CDR1 SGHDN and CDR2 FVKESK. This chain's CDR3 is CASSNPQGYEQYF. CDR3 in DNA: TGTGCCAGCAGCAACCCTCAGGGTTACGAGCAGTACTTC.

This clonotype was seen a few times. This chain links TRBV18 with TRBJ2-3, with 10 positions matching TRBD2. The CDR3 extends over 16 amino acids. CDR1 and CDR2 (germline): KGHSH, LQKENI. V dropped 4 bases and J dropped 2; count of bases not matched to a gene: 6. CDR3 in amino acids: CASSLWTSGDTDTQYF. The CDR3 coding sequence is TGTGCCAGCTCACTTTGGACTAGCGGAGACACAGATACGCAGTATTTT.

This chain connects TRBV20-1 to TRBJ2-7, with TRBD2 matching over 11 bases. The V gene's germline CDR1 is DFQATT and CDR2 SNEGSKA (reference sequence). Trimming took 5 bases from V and 3 from J; bases not matched to a gene: 12. This CDR3 is 16 amino acids long. The DNA of the CDR3 is TGCAGTGCTGACCGACTAGCGGGAAGGGGAGGCTACGAGCAGTACTTC. Residues: CSADRLAGRGGYEQYF.

V gene TRBV27 combines with J gene TRBJ2-7; D is tentatively TRBD1 or TRBD2 (5 bases each). Germline CDR1 and CDR2: MNHEY and SMNVEV (reference sequence). This CDR3 contains 13 residues. V dropped 8 bases and J dropped 3 bases, with 14 bases sitting between them. The CDR3 region is CASRARDGYEQYF. DNA for the CDR3: TGTGCCAGCCGCGCCCGGGACGGCTACGAGCAGTACTTC.

The chain uses TRBV29-1 and TRBJ1-1; D gene unclear. This CDR3 is 13 amino acids long. V was cut by 2 bases and J by 1 base, with 8 bases left in between. Germline CDR1 SQVTM, CDR2 ANQGSEA. The CDR3: CSVEQRTNTEAFF. The CDR3 DNA reads TGCAGCGTTGAACAACGGACGAACACTGAAGCTTTCTTT.